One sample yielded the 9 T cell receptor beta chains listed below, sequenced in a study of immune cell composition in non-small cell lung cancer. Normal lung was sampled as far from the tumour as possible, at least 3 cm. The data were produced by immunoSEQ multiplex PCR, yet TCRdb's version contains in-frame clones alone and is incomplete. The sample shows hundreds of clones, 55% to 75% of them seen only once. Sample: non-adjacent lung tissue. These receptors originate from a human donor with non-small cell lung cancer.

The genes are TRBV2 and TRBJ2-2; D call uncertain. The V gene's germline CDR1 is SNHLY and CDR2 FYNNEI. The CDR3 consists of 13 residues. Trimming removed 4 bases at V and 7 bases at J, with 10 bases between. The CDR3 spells CASSGVRNGELFF. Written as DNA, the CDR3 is TGTGCCAGCAGTGGTGTGCGGAACGGGGAGCTGTTTTTT.

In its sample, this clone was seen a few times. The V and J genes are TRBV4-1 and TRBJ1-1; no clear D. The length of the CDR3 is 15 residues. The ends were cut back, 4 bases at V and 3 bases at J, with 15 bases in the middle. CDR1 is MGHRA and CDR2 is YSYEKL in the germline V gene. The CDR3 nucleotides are TGCGCCAGCAGCCCCGACTCATTAAGGGACACTGAAGCTTTCTTT. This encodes CASSPDSLRDTEAFF.

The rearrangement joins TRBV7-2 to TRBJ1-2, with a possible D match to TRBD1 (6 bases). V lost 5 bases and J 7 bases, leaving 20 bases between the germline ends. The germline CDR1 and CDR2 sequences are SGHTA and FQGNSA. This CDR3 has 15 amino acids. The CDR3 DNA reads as TGTGCCAGCAGCCCCGGAGGGGGGGTAGGGTCTGGCTACACCTTC. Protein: CASSPGGGVGSGYTF.

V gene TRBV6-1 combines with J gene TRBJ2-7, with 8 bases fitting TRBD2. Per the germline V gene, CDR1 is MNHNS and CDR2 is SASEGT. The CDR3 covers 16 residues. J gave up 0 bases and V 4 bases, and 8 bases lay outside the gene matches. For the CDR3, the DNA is TGTGCCAGCAGTGCCCTGACTAGCGAAAACTCCTACGAGCAGTACTTC. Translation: CASSALTSENSYEQYF.

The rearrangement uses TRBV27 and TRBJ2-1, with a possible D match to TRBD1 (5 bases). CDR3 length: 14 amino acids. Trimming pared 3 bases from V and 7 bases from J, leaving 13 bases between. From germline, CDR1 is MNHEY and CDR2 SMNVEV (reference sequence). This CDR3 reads CASSFGWGQNEQFF. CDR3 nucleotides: TGTGCCAGCAGTTTCGGATGGGGCCAGAATGAGCAGTTCTTC.

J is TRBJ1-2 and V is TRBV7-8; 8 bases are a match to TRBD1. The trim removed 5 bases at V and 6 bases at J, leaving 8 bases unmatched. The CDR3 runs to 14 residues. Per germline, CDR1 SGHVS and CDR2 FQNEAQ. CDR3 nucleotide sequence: TGTGCCAGCAGCCAACAGGGGGGGTTAGATGGCTACACCTTC. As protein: CASSQQGGLDGYTF.

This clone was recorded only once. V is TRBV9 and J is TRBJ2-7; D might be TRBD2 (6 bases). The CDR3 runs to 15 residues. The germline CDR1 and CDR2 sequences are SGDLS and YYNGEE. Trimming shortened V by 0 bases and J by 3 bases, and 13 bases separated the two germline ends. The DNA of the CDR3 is TGTGCCAGCAGCGTAGCTGGGGGGTACTACTACGAGCAGTACTTC. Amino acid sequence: CASSVAGGYYYEQYF.

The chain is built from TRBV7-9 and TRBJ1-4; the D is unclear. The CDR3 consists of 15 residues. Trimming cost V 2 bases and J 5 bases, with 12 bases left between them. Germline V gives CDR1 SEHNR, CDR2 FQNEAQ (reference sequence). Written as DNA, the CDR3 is TGTGCCAGCAGCTTATCTATGGTAACAAATGAAAAACTGTTTTTT. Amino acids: CASSLSMVTNEKLFF.

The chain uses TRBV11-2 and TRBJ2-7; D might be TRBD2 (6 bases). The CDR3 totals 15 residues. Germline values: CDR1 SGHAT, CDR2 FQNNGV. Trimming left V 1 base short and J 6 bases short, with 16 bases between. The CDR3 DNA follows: TGTGCCAGCAGCTTAGTTCCGGGGGTCAGGGCCGAGCAGTACTTC. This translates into CASSLVPGVRAEQYF.